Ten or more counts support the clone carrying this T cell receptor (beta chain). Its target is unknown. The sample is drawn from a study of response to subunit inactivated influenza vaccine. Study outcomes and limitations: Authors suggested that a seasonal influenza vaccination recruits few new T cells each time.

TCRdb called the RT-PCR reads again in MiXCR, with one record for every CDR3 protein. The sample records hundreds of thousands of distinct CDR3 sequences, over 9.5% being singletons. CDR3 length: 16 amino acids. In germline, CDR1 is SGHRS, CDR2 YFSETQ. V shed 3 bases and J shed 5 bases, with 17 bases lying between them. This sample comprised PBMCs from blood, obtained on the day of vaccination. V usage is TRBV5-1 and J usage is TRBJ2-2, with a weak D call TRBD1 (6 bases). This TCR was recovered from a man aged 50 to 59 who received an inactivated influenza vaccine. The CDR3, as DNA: TGCGCCAGCAGCTCATCCCCGGGCCAGGGGACCGGGGAGCTGTTTTTT. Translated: CASSSSPGQGTGELFF.